The present TCR beta chain was sequenced within a study of regulatory T cells in long-lasting Graves disease. Described time point: newly diagnosed GD, antithyroid drugs for less than 3 months. Scientists built the TCR library using RNA that was extracted from PBMCs. This clonotype was picked up one time. The TCR beta library used iRepertoire HTBI primers with Arm-PCR amplification of CDR3. Each CDR3 protein is one row after TCRdb ran MiXCR on the multiplex PCR reads. There are a few hundred thousand distinct CDR3 sequences in the sample; 15% to 20% occur only once, and about 19% lies in the top ten. Germline CDR1 reads SEHNR; CDR2 reads FQNEAQ (reference sequence). There are 15 residues in the CDR3. V trimming: 1 base; J trimming: 5 bases; junction bases outside the gene matches: 5. This same sample was also part of a study on T cells in Graves' hyperthyroidism and ophthalmopathy.

This chain uses TRBV7-9 with TRBJ2-5; TRBD1 matches at 9 bases. The source was peripheral blood mononuclear cells (PBMCs), collected at new diagnosis, from a patient treated with antithyroid drugs. This sequence was found in a woman in her late teens or twenties with Graves disease. For the CDR3, the DNA is TGTGCCAGCAGCTTAGTTGGACAGGGGTCGGAGACCCAGTACTTC. As protein: CASSLVGQGSETQYF.